The TCR beta chain described here comes from a study of cytomegalovirus exposure and HLA in healthy donors. Germline CDR1 is LNHNV and CDR2 is YYDKDF (reference sequence). The CDR3 consists of 15 residues. The V end lost 1 base, the J end lost 4 bases, and 13 bases lay between the germline ends. It was with 60 Vbeta and 13 Jbeta primers that the PCR ran. Some clones are missing from TCRdb's copy, which holds only in-frame ones; the method was immunoSEQ multiplex PCR. The sample includes 150,000 to 160,000 clones, roughly 79% of them seen just once. The donors comprised healthy bone marrow donors. The genes are TRBV15 and TRBJ1-2; D call uncertain. This receptor was identified in a man younger than 35 in good health and CMV-seronegative. The sample consisted of PBMCs. CDR3 amino acids: CATSRVMEGIYGYTF. The CDR3 DNA reads TGTGCCACCAGCAGAGTCATGGAGGGAATCTATGGCTACACCTTC.